Reported below is one T cell receptor beta chain. These data originate in a study of blood T cell repertoires in COVID-19. Turning to the study itself: The United States, Italy and Spain were the sources of the acute and convalescent COVID-19 samples. T cells, B-cell-depleted T cells, or PBMCs provided the cDNA or gDNA that served as material.

Trimming removed 3 bases from V and 5 bases from J; junction bases left unmatched: 7. The CDR3 totals 15 residues. Germline lookup yields CDR1 SGHTA and CDR2 FQGNSA. The authors' processing: Counts of nucleated cells, estimated from reference gene primer amplification, were obtained. Produced via immunoSEQ multiplex PCR; TCRdb's table is partial and in-frame only. D and trimming were read from the DNA, whereas the V and J calls and clone size are those reported in that table. The table records fewer than 350,000 clones, 81% of them present only once. The rearrangement links TRBV7-2 to TRBJ2-3; 8 bases are shared with TRBD2. Input material: peripheral blood. The origin of this receptor is a woman in her fifties or sixties with active or convalescent COVID-19. The CDR3 loop is CASSFPGGRVDTQYF. In DNA, the CDR3 is TGTGCCAGCAGCTTCCCGGGGGGGCGTGTAGATACGCAGTATTTT.